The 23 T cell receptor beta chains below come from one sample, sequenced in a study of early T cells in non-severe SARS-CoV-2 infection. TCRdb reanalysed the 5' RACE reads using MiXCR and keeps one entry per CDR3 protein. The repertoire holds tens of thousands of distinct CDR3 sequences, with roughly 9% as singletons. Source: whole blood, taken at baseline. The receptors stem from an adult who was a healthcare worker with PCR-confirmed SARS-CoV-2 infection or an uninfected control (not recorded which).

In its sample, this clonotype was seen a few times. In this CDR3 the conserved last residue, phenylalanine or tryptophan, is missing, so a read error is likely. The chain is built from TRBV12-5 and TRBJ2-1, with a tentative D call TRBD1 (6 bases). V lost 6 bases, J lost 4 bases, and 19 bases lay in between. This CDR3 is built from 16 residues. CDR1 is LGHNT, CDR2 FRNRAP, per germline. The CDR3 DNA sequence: TGTGCTAGTGGCTTGAACAGGGCGCGCTTTTACAATGAGCAGTTCTCC. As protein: CASGLNRARFYNEQFS.

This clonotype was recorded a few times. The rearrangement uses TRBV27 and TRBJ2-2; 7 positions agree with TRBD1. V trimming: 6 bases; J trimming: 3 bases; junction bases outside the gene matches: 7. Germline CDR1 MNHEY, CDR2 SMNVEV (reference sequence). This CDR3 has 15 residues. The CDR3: CASRSDRNYTGELFF. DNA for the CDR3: TGTGCCAGCAGATCGGACAGGAATTACACCGGGGAGCTGTTTTTT.

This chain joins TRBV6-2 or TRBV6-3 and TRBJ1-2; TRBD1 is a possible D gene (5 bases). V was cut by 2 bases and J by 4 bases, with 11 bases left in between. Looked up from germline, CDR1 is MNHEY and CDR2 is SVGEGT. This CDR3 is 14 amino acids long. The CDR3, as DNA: TGTGCCAGCAGTTACACCCTAGGGGTCTATGGCTACACCTTC. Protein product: CASSYTLGVYGYTF.

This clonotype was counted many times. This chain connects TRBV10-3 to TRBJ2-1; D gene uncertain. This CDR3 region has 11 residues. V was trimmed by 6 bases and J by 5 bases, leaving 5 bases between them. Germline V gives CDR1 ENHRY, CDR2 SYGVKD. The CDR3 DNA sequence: TGTGCCATCAGCGAAAACAATGAGCAGTTCTTC. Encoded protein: CAISENNEQFF.

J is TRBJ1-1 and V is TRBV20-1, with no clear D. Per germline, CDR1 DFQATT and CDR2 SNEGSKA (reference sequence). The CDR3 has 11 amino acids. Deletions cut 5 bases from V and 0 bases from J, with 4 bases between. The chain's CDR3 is CSAHLNTEAFF. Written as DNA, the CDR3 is TGCAGTGCTCACCTGAACACTGAAGCTTTCTTT.

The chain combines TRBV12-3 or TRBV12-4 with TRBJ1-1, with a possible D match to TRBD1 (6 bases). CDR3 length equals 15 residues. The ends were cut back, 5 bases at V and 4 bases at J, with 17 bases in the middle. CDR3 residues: CASSPGKGGGTEAFF. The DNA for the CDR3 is TGTGCCAGCAGTCCCGGAAAGGGGGGAGGCACTGAAGCTTTCTTT.

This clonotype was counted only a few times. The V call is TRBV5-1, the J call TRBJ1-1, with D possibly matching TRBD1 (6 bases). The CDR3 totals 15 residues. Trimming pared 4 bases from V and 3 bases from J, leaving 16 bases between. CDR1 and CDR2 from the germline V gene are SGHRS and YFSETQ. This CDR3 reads CASSPLQGSDTEAFF. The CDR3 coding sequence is TGCGCCAGCAGCCCATTGCAGGGGAGTGACACTGAAGCTTTCTTT.

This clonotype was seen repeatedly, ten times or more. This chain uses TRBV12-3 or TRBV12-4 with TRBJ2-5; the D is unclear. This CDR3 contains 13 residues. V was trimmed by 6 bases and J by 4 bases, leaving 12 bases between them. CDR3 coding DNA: TGTGCCAGCAGACCCCCGGGTTTAGAGACCCAGTACTTC. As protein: CASRPPGLETQYF.

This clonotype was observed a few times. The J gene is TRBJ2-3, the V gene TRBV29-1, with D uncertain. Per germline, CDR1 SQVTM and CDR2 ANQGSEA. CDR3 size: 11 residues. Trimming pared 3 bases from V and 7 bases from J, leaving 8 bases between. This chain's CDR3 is CSVDSSYTQYF. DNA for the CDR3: TGCAGCGTTGACTCCTCTTATACGCAGTATTTT.

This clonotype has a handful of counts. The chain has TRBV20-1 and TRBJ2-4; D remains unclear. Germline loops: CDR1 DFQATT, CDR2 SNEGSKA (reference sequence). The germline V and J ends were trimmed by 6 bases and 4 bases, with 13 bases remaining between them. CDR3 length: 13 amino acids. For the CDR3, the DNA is TGCAGTGCCATCTTAGGAGAGAAAAACATTCAGTACTTC. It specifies CSAILGEKNIQYF.

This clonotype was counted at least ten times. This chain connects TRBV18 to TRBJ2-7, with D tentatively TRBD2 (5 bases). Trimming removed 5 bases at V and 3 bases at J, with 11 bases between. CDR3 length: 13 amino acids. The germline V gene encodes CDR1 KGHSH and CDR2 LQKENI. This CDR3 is CASSAADFYEQYF. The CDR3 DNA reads TGTGCCAGCTCAGCGGCGGACTTCTACGAGCAGTACTTC.

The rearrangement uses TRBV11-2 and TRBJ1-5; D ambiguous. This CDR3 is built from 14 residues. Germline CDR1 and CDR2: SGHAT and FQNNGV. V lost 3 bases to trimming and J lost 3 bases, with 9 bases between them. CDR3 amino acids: CASSFGPHNQPQHF. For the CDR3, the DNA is TGTGCCAGCAGCTTCGGACCGCACAATCAGCCCCAGCATTTT.

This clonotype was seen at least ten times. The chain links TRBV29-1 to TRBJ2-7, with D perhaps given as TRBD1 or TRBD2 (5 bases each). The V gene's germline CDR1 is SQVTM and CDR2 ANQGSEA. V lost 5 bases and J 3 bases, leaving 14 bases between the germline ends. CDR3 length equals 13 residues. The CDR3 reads CSVWDGGDYEQYF. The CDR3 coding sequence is TGCAGCGTTTGGGACGGAGGAGACTACGAGCAGTACTTC.

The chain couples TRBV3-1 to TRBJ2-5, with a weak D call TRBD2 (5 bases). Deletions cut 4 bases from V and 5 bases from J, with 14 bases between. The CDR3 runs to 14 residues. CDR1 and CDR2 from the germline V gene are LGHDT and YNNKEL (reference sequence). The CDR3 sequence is CASSLRTERETQYF. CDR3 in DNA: TGTGCCAGCAGCCTTCGGACTGAAAGGGAGACCCAGTACTTC.

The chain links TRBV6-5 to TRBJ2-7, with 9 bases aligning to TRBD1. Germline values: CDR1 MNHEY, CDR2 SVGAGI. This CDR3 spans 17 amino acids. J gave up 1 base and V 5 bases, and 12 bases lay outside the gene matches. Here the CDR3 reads CASSRTGQGSLSYEQYF. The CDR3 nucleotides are TGTGCCAGCAGTCGCACGGGACAGGGCTCTTTATCCTACGAGCAGTACTTC.

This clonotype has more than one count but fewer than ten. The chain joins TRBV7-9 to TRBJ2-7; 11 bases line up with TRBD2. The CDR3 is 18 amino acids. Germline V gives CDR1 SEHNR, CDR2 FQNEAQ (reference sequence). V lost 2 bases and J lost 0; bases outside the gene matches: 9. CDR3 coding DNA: TGTGCCAGCAGCTTACCGCCGACTAGCGGGATTTTCTCCTACGAGCAGTACTTC. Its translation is CASSLPPTSGIFSYEQYF.

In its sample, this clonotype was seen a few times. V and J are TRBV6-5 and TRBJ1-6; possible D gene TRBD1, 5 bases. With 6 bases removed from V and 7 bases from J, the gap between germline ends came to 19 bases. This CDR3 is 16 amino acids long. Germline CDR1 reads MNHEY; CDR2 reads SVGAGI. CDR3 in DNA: TGTGCCAGCAGATTGGACGGGGCCCGGTGGAATTCACCCCTCCACTTT. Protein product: CASRLDGARWNSPLHF.

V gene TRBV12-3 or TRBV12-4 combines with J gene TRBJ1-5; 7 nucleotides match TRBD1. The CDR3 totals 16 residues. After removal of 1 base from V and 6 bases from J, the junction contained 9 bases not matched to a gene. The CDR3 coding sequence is TGTGCCAGCAGTTTAGAGTTCCCCAGGGACAGTCAGCCCCAGCATTTT. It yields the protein CASSLEFPRDSQPQHF.

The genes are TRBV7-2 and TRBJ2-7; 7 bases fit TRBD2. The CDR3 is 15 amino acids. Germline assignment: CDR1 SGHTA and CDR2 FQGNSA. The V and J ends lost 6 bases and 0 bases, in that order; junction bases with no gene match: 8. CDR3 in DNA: TGTGCCAGCAGTTGGAGGGAGGGTTCCTCCTACGAGCAGTACTTC. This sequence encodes CASSWREGSSYEQYF.

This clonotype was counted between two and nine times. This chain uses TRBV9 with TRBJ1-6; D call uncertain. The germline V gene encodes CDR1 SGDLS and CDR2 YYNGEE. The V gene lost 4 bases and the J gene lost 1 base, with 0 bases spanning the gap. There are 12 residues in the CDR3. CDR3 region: CASSSYNSPLHF. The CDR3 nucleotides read TGTGCCAGCAGCTCCTATAATTCACCCCTCCACTTT.

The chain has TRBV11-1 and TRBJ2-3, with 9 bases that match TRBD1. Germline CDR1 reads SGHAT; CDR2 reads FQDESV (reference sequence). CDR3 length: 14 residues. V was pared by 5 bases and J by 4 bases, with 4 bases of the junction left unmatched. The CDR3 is CASSPRTGADTQYF. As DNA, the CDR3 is TGTGCCAGCAGCCCTCGGACAGGGGCAGATACGCAGTATTTT.

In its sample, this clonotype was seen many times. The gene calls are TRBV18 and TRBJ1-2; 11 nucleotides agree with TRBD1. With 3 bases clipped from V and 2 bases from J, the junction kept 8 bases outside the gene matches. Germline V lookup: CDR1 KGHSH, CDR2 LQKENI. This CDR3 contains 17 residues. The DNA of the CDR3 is TGTGCCAGCTCACCGATGATTGGACAGGGGGCAAACTATGGCTACACCTTC. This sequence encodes CASSPMIGQGANYGYTF.

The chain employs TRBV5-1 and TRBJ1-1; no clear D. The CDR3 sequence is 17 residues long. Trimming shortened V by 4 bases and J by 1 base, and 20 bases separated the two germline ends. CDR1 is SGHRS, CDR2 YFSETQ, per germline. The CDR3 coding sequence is TGCGCCAGCAGCCACAGACGGGGTGCGACACGGAACACTGAAGCTTTCTTT. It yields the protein CASSHRRGATRNTEAFF.